These 32 T cell receptor beta chains were all obtained from the same sample, sequenced in a study of human T cells and chemical hapten exposure. TCRdb called the RACE reads again in MiXCR, with one record for every CDR3 protein. The sample has more than 300,000 distinct CDR3 sequences; about 5.1% are singletons. The time point is: pre-sensitization, week 0. The treatment is: therapeutic diphenylcyclopropenone sensitization with weekly scalp DPC. The material sequenced was whole blood, taken in connection with sensitization to the hapten diphenylcyclopropenone (DPC). Receptors were obtained from a woman in her forties or fifties with alopecia areata. Some clones in this sample may be carry-over from other donors' samples.

In this sample, this clonotype turned up a few times. The chain links TRBV2 to TRBJ1-5, with D perhaps matching TRBD1 (5 bases). Germline V gives CDR1 SNHLY, CDR2 FYNNEI. The CDR3 extends over 15 amino acids. The V end was cut by 4 bases, the J end by 6 bases, with 16 bases between. The CDR3 DNA reads TGTGCCAGCAGTGGTGGAGCAGGGTATAGTCAGCCCCAGCATTTT. It is translated as CASSGGAGYSQPQHF.

In its sample, this clonotype was seen many times. The V call is TRBV24-1, the J call TRBJ1-1, with 7 bases aligning to TRBD1. With V trimmed by 2 bases and J by 6 bases, 2 bases remained unmatched. The CDR3 consists of 13 residues. Germline CDR1 and CDR2: KGHDR and SFDVKD. CDR3 sequence (DNA): TGTGCCACCAGTGATTCTGGACAGGCTGAAGCTTTCTTT. Translating it yields CATSDSGQAEAFF.

The table lists this clonotype with many counts. The J gene is TRBJ2-7, the V gene TRBV29-1; TRBD1 matches at 11 bases. This CDR3 comprises 15 residues. Germline V gene lookup returns CDR1 SQVTM and CDR2 ANQGSEA. V shed 6 bases, J shed 6 bases, and the junction held 13 bases outside the gene matches. CDR3 amino acids: CSVVRTGGALSEQYF. The CDR3 DNA reads as TGCAGCGTAGTCCGGACAGGGGGCGCATTGTCCGAGCAGTACTTC.

V and J are TRBV2 and TRBJ1-3; 7 nucleotides match TRBD1. J gave up 0 bases and V 10 bases, and 6 bases lay outside the gene matches. The germline gives CDR1 SNHLY, CDR2 FYNNEI. This CDR3 has 14 amino acids. The CDR3 DNA is TGTGCCACCCGGGGACAGCTCTCTGGAAACACCATATATTTT. It translates to CATRGQLSGNTIYF.

This clonotype appeared a few times. This chain uses TRBV2 with TRBJ2-3, with D possibly called TRBD1 or TRBD2 (5 bases each). Trimming left V 4 bases short and J 2 bases short, with 16 bases between. CDR3 size: 16 residues. CDR1 SNHLY and CDR2 FYNNEI come from the germline V gene. The CDR3 reads CASSVAPGTNTDTQYF. CDR3 in DNA: TGTGCCAGCAGTGTCGCCCCCGGGACCAACACAGATACGCAGTATTTT.

The table lists this clonotype with many counts. The chain combines TRBV30 with TRBJ2-1; possible D gene TRBD1, 6 bases. The V gene's germline CDR1 is GTSNPN and CDR2 SVGIG (reference sequence). Trimming took off 2 bases at V and 8 bases at J, with 16 bases between the two ends. The CDR3 is 14 residues long. This CDR3 reads CAWSPGDFGYEQFF. DNA of the CDR3: TGTGCCTGGAGTCCAGGGGATTTCGGCTATGAGCAGTTCTTC.

This clonotype was detected only a few times. V is TRBV4-2 and J is TRBJ1-2; D not resolved. Trimming removed 1 base at V and 0 bases at J, with 12 bases between. Germline lookup yields CDR1 LGHNA and CDR2 YNFKEQ. The CDR3 consists of 16 residues. The CDR3: CASSQGLESSNYGYTF. The CDR3 DNA follows: TGTGCCAGCAGCCAAGGCCTGGAGAGCTCTAACTATGGCTACACCTTC.

This clonotype has just a few counts. J is TRBJ1-4 and V is TRBV6-5; 7 nucleotides match TRBD1. Germline assignment: CDR1 MNHEY and CDR2 SVGAGI. The CDR3 sequence is 14 residues long. V lost 2 bases and J lost 8; bases outside the gene matches: 5. DNA of the CDR3: TGTGCCAGCAGTTACGCAGGGGGGGGCGAAAAACTGTTTTTT. Its translation: CASSYAGGGEKLFF.

This clonotype showed up many times. The chain links TRBV19 to TRBJ2-7, with TRBD1 identical over 7 bases. The CDR3 is made up of 15 amino acids. The V and J ends lost 5 bases and 7 bases, in that order; junction bases with no gene match: 14. CDR1 and CDR2 from the germline V gene are LNHDA and SQIVND (reference sequence). CDR3 sequence: CASSPGRLARGEQYF. The CDR3 nucleotides are TGTGCCAGTAGTCCGGGACGCCTAGCCAGGGGGGAGCAGTACTTC.

The chain carries TRBV6-2 or TRBV6-3 and TRBJ2-3, with 15 bases aligning to TRBD2. The germline V gene encodes CDR1 MNHEY and CDR2 SVGEGT. The CDR3 totals 15 residues. J gave up 6 bases and V 6 bases, and 4 bases lay outside the gene matches. CDR3 protein: CASRSGLAGGDTQYF. DNA of the CDR3: TGTGCCAGCAGATCGGGACTAGCGGGAGGTGATACGCAGTATTTT.

This clonotype has ten or more counts. This rearrangement joins TRBV4-3 to TRBJ2-1, with 14 bases lining up with TRBD2. The CDR3 has 16 amino acids. CDR1 LGHNA and CDR2 YSLEER come from the germline V gene. V dropped 3 bases and J dropped 8; count of bases not matched to a gene: 6. CDR3 loop: CASSQAGTSGSHEQFF. CDR3 coding DNA: TGCGCCAGCAGCCAGGCCGGGACTAGCGGGAGCCATGAGCAGTTCTTC.

This clonotype was seen only a few times. V gene TRBV5-1 combines with J gene TRBJ2-2, with 11 bases matching TRBD1. CDR1 and CDR2 from the germline V gene are SGHRS and YFSETQ. The junction had 5 bases not matched to a gene; V was cut back by 3 bases and J by 4 bases. The CDR3 contains 16 residues. This CDR3 reads CASSSSGTGGTGELFF. Here the CDR3 DNA reads TGCGCCAGCAGCTCGTCCGGGACAGGGGGCACCGGGGAGCTGTTTTTT.

This clonotype showed up many times. The chain links TRBV10-1 to TRBJ2-1, with 10 bases lining up with TRBD1. V dropped 8 bases and J dropped 3; count of bases not matched to a gene: 10. This CDR3 contains 16 residues. Germline V gives CDR1 WNHNN, CDR2 SYGVQD (reference sequence). CDR3 region: CASGPGGTGVYNEQFF. The CDR3 DNA reads as TGCGCCAGCGGTCCCGGCGGGACAGGGGTCTACAATGAGCAGTTCTTC.

This clonotype occurred many times. The rearrangement uses TRBV3-1 and TRBJ2-6; weak D call: TRBD2 (6 bases). V shed 4 bases and J shed 0 bases, with 7 bases lying between them. This CDR3 contains 15 residues. Germline V gene data show CDR1 as LGHDT and CDR2 as YNNKEL (reference sequence). The CDR3 nucleotides read TGTGCCAGCAGCCGCGGGACCTCTGGGGCCAACGTCCTGACTTTC. Protein sequence: CASSRGTSGANVLTF. The full variable domain, with the rest looked up from reference TRBV3-1 and TRBJ2-6, is DTAVSQTPKYLVTQMGNDKSIKCEQNLGHDTMYWYKQDSKKFLKIMFSYNNKELIINETVPNRFSPKSPDKAHLNLHINSLELGDSAVYFCASSRGTSGANVLTFGAGSRLTVL.

The table lists this clonotype with a few counts. The genes are TRBV29-1 and TRBJ1-5; the D is unclear. Deletions cut 3 bases from V and 1 base from J, with 16 bases between. CDR3 length: 16 amino acids. CDR1 is SQVTM, CDR2 ANQGSEA, per germline. CDR3 amino acids: CSVDRTLAGSNQPQHF. CDR3 in DNA: TGCAGCGTTGACAGAACCCTGGCGGGGAGCAATCAGCCCCAGCATTTT.

This clonotype was recorded at least ten times. The rearrangement joins TRBV7-9 to TRBJ2-7; 7 bases line up with TRBD1. The CDR3 has 14 residues. V was clipped by 1 base and J by 3 bases; unmatched bases: 3. Germline CDR1 is SEHNR and CDR2 is FQNEAQ (reference sequence). The CDR3 protein is CASSLGQGLYEQYF. The CDR3 nucleotides read TGTGCCAGCAGCTTAGGACAGGGCCTCTACGAGCAGTACTTC.

This clonotype has only a few counts. The chain carries TRBV12-3 or TRBV12-4 and TRBJ1-1, with D possibly matching TRBD1 (5 bases). The CDR3 extends over 15 amino acids. The V and J ends lost 3 bases and 6 bases respectively, with 17 bases between them. The CDR3 sequence: CASSFPNDSFPEAFF. The CDR3 region has the DNA TGTGCCAGCAGTTTCCCCAATGACAGCTTTCCTGAAGCTTTCTTT.

This clonotype was observed at least ten times. The chain links TRBV7-8 to TRBJ2-7; D not certain. This CDR3 comprises 16 residues. Germline loops: CDR1 SGHVS, CDR2 FQNEAQ. Trimming left V 3 bases short and J 3 bases short, with 18 bases between. The DNA for the CDR3 is TGTGCCAGCAGCTTTGGGTCCGGCCAGGCGCACTACGAGCAGTACTTC. Translating it yields CASSFGSGQAHYEQYF. Full variable domain (rest looked up from reference TRBV7-8 and TRBJ2-7): GAGVSQSPRYKVAKRGQDVALRCDPISGHVSLFWYQQALGQGPEFLTYFQNEAQLDKSGLPSDRFFAERPEGSVSTLKIQRTQQEDSAVYLCASSFGSGQAHYEQYFGPGTRLTVT.

V gene TRBV7-8 combines with J gene TRBJ1-2; TRBD1 might be the D (5 bases). V lost 5 bases, J lost 0 bases, and 13 bases lay in between. Germline V gene sequence: CDR1 SGHVS, CDR2 FQNEAQ. This CDR3 is built from 15 residues. The chain's CDR3 is CASSPTGRTNYGYTF. CDR3 in DNA: TGTGCCAGCAGCCCAACAGGAAGAACTAACTATGGCTACACCTTC.

This clonotype was seen ten or more times. The chain has TRBV27 and TRBJ1-2; a possible D gene is TRBD1 (5 bases). CDR3 size: 13 residues. Trimming left V 6 bases short and J 1 base short, with 9 bases between. From germline, CDR1 is MNHEY and CDR2 SMNVEV (reference sequence). The CDR3: CASRGDLNYGYTF. In nucleotides, the CDR3 is TGTGCCAGCAGGGGGGACCTTAACTATGGCTACACCTTC.

J is TRBJ2-4 and V is TRBV24-1, with 7 bases matching TRBD1. Trimming cost V 8 bases and J 2 bases; bases outside gene matches: 8. Germline loops: CDR1 KGHDR, CDR2 SFDVKD. The CDR3 is made up of 15 amino acids. The CDR3 DNA follows: TGTGCCACCACCTACCGACAGGGCACCAAAAACATTCAGTACTTC. Protein product: CATTYRQGTKNIQYF.

In this sample, this clonotype turned up a few times. The chain recombines TRBV5-6 with TRBJ2-6; tentative D call: TRBD1 (5 bases). This CDR3 contains 16 residues. V was shortened by 6 bases and J by 0 bases, with 13 bases between the two germline ends. CDR1 and CDR2 from the germline V gene are SGHDT and YYEEEE. The CDR3 DNA follows: TGTGCCAGCAACCGTAGACAGAGCTCTGGGGCCAACGTCCTGACTTTC. Translating it yields CASNRRQSSGANVLTF.

In its sample, this clonotype was seen many times. The J gene is TRBJ2-7, the V gene TRBV28; the D is unclear. In germline, CDR1 is MDHEN, CDR2 SYDVKM. CDR3 length: 12 amino acids. Trimming took off 6 bases at V and 0 bases at J, with 6 bases between the two ends. The CDR3 reads CASSLLSYEQYF. The DNA for the CDR3 is TGTGCCAGCAGCCTACTCTCCTACGAGCAGTACTTC.

This clonotype was counted only a few times. The J gene is TRBJ1-5, the V gene TRBV3-1; D call uncertain. Germline assignment: CDR1 LGHDT and CDR2 YNNKEL (reference sequence). V was cut by 3 bases and J by 1 base, with 7 bases left in between. The CDR3 is 14 residues long. The CDR3 region is CASSQIWSNQPQHF. The CDR3 nucleotides read TGTGCCAGCAGCCAGATATGGAGCAATCAGCCCCAGCATTTT.

This clonotype was picked up a small number of times. V and J are TRBV7-9 and TRBJ1-6; D gene ambiguous. V dropped 4 bases and J dropped 7 bases, with 17 bases sitting between them. Germline CDR1 reads SEHNR; CDR2 reads FQNEAQ (reference sequence). This CDR3 has 16 residues. Here the CDR3 reads CASSSPNRGMNSPLHF. In DNA, the CDR3 is TGTGCCAGCAGCTCACCCAACCGGGGTATGAATTCACCCCTCCACTTT.

In this sample, this clonotype turned up many times. The chain uses TRBV2 and TRBJ1-4; TRBD1 matches at 9 bases. The germline V gene has CDR1 SNHLY and CDR2 FYNNEI. V shed 4 bases, J shed 3 bases, and the junction held 6 bases outside the gene matches. The CDR3 length is 16 residues. The CDR3 nucleotides are TGTGCCAGCAGTGCCACAGGGGGCCGGGCTAATGAAAAACTGTTTTTT. As protein: CASSATGGRANEKLFF.

The sample holds many counts of this clonotype. The rearrangement joins TRBV7-9 to TRBJ1-4; no reliable D call. Deletions cut 8 bases from V and 1 base from J, with 11 bases between. In germline, CDR1 is SEHNR, CDR2 FQNEAQ (reference sequence). This CDR3 has 14 amino acids. In DNA, the CDR3 is TGTGCCAGCCGATGGGGTGGAACTAATGAAAAACTGTTTTTT. Its translation: CASRWGGTNEKLFF.

The V call is TRBV19, the J call TRBJ2-6, with TRBD2 identical over 9 bases. The CDR3 is 17 residues long. Trimming cost V 4 bases and J 0 bases; bases outside gene matches: 4. Germline V gene sequence: CDR1 LNHDA, CDR2 SQIVND (reference sequence). CDR3 coding DNA: TGTGCCAGTAGTAGCGGGAGGGCCCTCTCTGGGGCCAACGTCCTGACTTTC. Its protein product is CASSSGRALSGANVLTF.

This clonotype has a handful of counts. The V and J genes are TRBV27 and TRBJ2-7; D remains ambiguous. CDR1 is MNHEY and CDR2 is SMNVEV in the germline V gene (reference sequence). The CDR3 totals 15 residues. V lost 5 bases, J lost 3 bases, and 17 bases lay in between. The CDR3 nucleotides are TGTGCCAGCAGTCCACGCGGCCAAGCTTACTACGAGCAGTACTTC. It is translated as CASSPRGQAYYEQYF.

The sample holds a few counts of this clonotype. The chain employs TRBV5-4 and TRBJ2-5, with 10 positions matching TRBD1. The CDR3 sequence is 16 residues long. CDR1 SGHNT and CDR2 YYREEE come from the germline V gene (reference sequence). V lost 7 bases to trimming and J lost 3 bases; unmatched junction nucleotides: 12. CDR3 loop: CASGAPGQGLKETQYF. In DNA form, the CDR3 reads TGTGCCAGCGGTGCACCGGGACAGGGGCTCAAAGAGACCCAGTACTTC.

Ten or more counts support this clonotype. The chain joins TRBV20-1 to TRBJ2-7; 7 nucleotides match TRBD1. In germline, CDR1 is DFQATT, CDR2 SNEGSKA (reference sequence). Trimming took 7 bases from V and 3 from J; bases not matched to a gene: 6. The CDR3 is 12 amino acids. The DNA of the CDR3 is TGCAGTGTTGGCAGGGGGAACTACGAGCAGTACTTC. Residues: CSVGRGNYEQYF.

This clonotype was detected ten times or more. The rearrangement uses TRBV3-1 and TRBJ2-1, with 8 positions matching TRBD1. The V gene end was trimmed by 4 bases and the J gene end by 5 bases; junction bases not matched to a gene: 10. Germline loops: CDR1 LGHDT, CDR2 YNNKEL (reference sequence). This CDR3 has 16 residues. The CDR3 DNA follows: TGTGCCAGCAGCCGCTTGGCAGGGGGCGGCCACAATGAGCAGTTCTTC. Its translation: CASSRLAGGGHNEQFF.